These T cell receptor beta chains were read from a single sample in a study of blood T cell repertoires in COVID-19. Data came from immunoSEQ multiplex PCR; TCRdb stores just in-frame clones and leaves some out. The sample includes about 140,000 clones, around 90% of them seen just once. Sequenced input: peripheral blood. The source is a human donor in a cohort sampled during active COVID-19. Both conserved end residues are part of each CDR3. A D gene is named only where the DNA matches it firmly. The size entry is marked missing in some rows and otherwise reads once, few, many or a size class.

once | TRBJ1-1 | TRBV2 | . | TGTGCCAGCAGTGAAATAGGCGGGTCTGAAGCTTTCTTT | CASSEIGGSEAFF
. | TRBJ1-6 | TRBV7-8 | . | TGTGCCAGCAGCCCGATTGCGGGGGCGCGGAATTCACCCCTCCACTTT | CASSPIAGARNSPLHF
. | TRBJ1-4 | TRBV5-1 | . | TGCGCCAGCAGCTTAACAGGGATAATTGAAAAACTGTTTTTT | CASSLTGIIEKLFF
. | TRBJ2-2 | TRBV21-1 | . | TGTGCCAGCAGCAAAGAGCATACGGTGAACACCGGGGAGCTGTTTTTT | CASSKEHTVNTGELFF
. | TRBJ2-3 | TRBV15 | TRBD2 | TGTGCCACCAGCCGGACCTTAGCGGGGGGCACAGATACGCAGTATTTT | CATSRTLAGGTDTQYF
. | TRBJ1-2 | TRBV6-5 | . | TGTGCCAGCAGCCCCCAGGGCCCGAGTTACTATGGCTACACCTTC | CASSPQGPSYYGYTF
. | TRBJ1-5 | TRBV4-2 | . | TGTGCCAGCAGCCAAGATGTAGGGAGGGGTTATAGCAATCAGCCCCAGCATTTT | CASSQDVGRGYSNQPQHF
. | TRBJ1-2 | TRBV18 | . | TGTGCCAGCTCACCAAGCAAGGAGACAGGAGGATATGGCTACACCTTC | CASSPSKETGGYGYTF
. | TRBJ2-5 | TRBV7-2 | TRBD2 | TGTGCCAGCAGCTTAGCGCCAAAGTCTAGCGGGGGGAGTCCCCGGGAGACCCAGTACTTC | CASSLAPKSSGGSPRETQYF
. | TRBJ1-2 | TRBV13 | . | TGTGCCAGCAACAGGGCTCCAAACTATGGCTACACCTTC | CASNRAPNYGYTF
. | TRBJ2-5 | TRBV5-1 | TRBD2 | TGCGCCAGCAGCTTGGCGGGGGGTCAAGAGACCCAGTACTTC | CASSLAGGQETQYF
. | TRBJ2-2 | TRBV7-2 | TRBD2 | TGTGCCAGCAGCTTTTTGAGCGGGGGGGCCGGGGAGCTGTTTTTT | CASSFLSGGAGELFF
. | TRBJ2-2 | TRBV9 | . | TGTGCCAGCAGCCCAGACAGCACCGGGGAGCTGTTTTTT | CASSPDSTGELFF
. | TRBJ1-5 | TRBV5-1 | . | TGCGCCAGCAGCTTGGGACAAGATCAGCCCCAGCATTTT | CASSLGQDQPQHF
. | TRBJ2-7 | TRBV6-1 | TRBD2 | TGTGCCAGCAGTGAAGGCGGGGGAGGCTACGAGCAGTACTTC | CASSEGGGGYEQYF
. | TRBJ1-1 | TRBV19 | TRBD1 | TGTGCCAGTATTGGGAGTTCGGACAGGGGAAGGACTGAAGCTTTCTTT | CASIGSSDRGRTEAFF
. | TRBJ2-5 | TRBV5-1 | TRBD2 | TGCGCCAGCAGCTTGGCGGGATATATAGCGGGGGGGCGAGAGACCCAGTACTTC | CASSLAGYIAGGRETQYF
. | TRBJ2-5 | TRBV6-6 | . | TGTGCCAGCAGTTACGGTGGGGGGAGCGCGACCCAGTACTTC | CASSYGGGSATQYF
. | TRBJ2-1 | TRBV24-1 | TRBD2 | TGTGCCACCAGTGACCCAAGCGGGGGGGCTCACAATGAGCAGTTCTTC | CATSDPSGGAHNEQFF
. | TRBJ1-1 | TRBV29-1 | . | TGCAGCGTGGAGAAGAACACTGAAGCTTTCTTT | CSVEKNTEAFF
once | TRBJ2-3 | TRBV11-1 | TRBD1 | TGTGCCAGCAGCTTAGCGGGGGACAGGGTAGGCACAGATACGCAGTATTTT | CASSLAGDRVGTDTQYF
. | TRBJ2-7 | TRBV5-6 | . | TGTGCCAGCAGCCAGACAGGGAGGCGGTACGAGCAGTACTTC | CASSQTGRRYEQYF
. | TRBJ2-5 | TRBV11-1 | TRBD1 | TGTGCCAGCAGCTCAGACAGGGCTTATGGAGAGACCCAGTACTTC | CASSSDRAYGETQYF
. | TRBJ2-3 | TRBV19 | . | TGTGCCAGTAGTAACCCCGGAGGGAATACGCAGTATTTT | CASSNPGGNTQYF
. | TRBJ2-3 | TRBV10-3 | TRBD1 | TGTGCCATCAGTGCGCCGGGACAGGGCCCAGATACGCAGTATTTT | CAISAPGQGPDTQYF
. | TRBJ2-7 | TRBV7-6 | TRBD2 | TGTGCCAGCAGCTACGGACTAGCTTCCTACGAGCAGTACTTC | CASSYGLASYEQYF
few | TRBJ2-2 | TRBV11-1 | . | TGTGCCAGCAGCTTAGAGACAGCGAACACCGGGGAGCTGTTTTTT | CASSLETANTGELFF
. | TRBJ1-5 | TRBV6-2/TRBV6-3 | TRBD1 | TGTGCCAGCAGTAAATGGACAGGGGGCGCGGGGCAGCCCCAGCATTTT | CASSKWTGGAGQPQHF
. | TRBJ2-7 | TRBV6-5 | . | TGTGCCAGCAGCCTAGAGGTAGGGAGCTCCTACGAGCAGTACTTC | CASSLEVGSSYEQYF
. | TRBJ1-3 | TRBV18 | . | TGTGCCAGCTCACCACTTCCGGGTCATCTCCGGTCTGGAAACACCATATATTTT | CASSPLPGHLRSGNTIYF
. | TRBJ2-5 | TRBV3-1/TRBV3-2 | TRBD2 | TGTGCCAGCAGCCATTTAGCGGGCCCGGGAACCCAGTACTTC | CASSHLAGPGTQYF
. | TRBJ2-2 | TRBV19 | . | TGTGCCAGTAGGTGGCAGGATAACACCGGGGAGCTGTTTTTT | CASRWQDNTGELFF
. | TRBJ2-7 | TRBV30 | . | TGTGCCTGGAGTAGACAAAGCTCCTACGAGCAGTACTTC | CAWSRQSSYEQYF
. | TRBJ1-1 | TRBV10-3 | . | TGTGCCATCAGCGACTTGGTTCGAGCTTTCTTT | CAISDLVRAFF
. | TRBJ2-7 | TRBV18 | . | TGTGCCAGCTCACCCGACAGCTACGAGCAGTACTTC | CASSPDSYEQYF
. | TRBJ2-3 | TRBV9 | TRBD2 | TGTGCCAGCAGCCTAGCGGGGGGCACAGATACGCAGTATTTT | CASSLAGGTDTQYF
once | TRBJ1-5 | TRBV19 | TRBD1 | TGTGCCAGTAGTATTACAGGGGAAAGTCAGCCCCAGCATTTT | CASSITGESQPQHF
. | TRBJ1-5 | TRBV2 | TRBD1 | TGTGCCAGCAGTGGGACAGGGGGGTTCGGTCAGCCCCAGCATTTT | CASSGTGGFGQPQHF
. | TRBJ1-2 | TRBV19 | TRBD1 | TGTGCCAGTAGTCTCCCCCGGGACAGGGTTGTCTATGGCTACACCTTC | CASSLPRDRVVYGYTF
. | TRBJ2-7 | TRBV30 | . | TGTGCCTGGAGCCTAGGTAGGGCGGGGATCTACGAGCAGTACTTC | CAWSLGRAGIYEQYF
. | TRBJ1-2 | TRBV28 | TRBD1 | TGTGCCAGCAGTTTGGGACAGACCTATGGCTACACCTTC | CASSLGQTYGYTF
. | TRBJ1-2 | TRBV12-3/TRBV12-4 | TRBD1 | TGTGCCAGCAGTCGACAGGGTAACTATGGCTACACCTTC | CASSRQGNYGYTF
. | TRBJ2-4 | TRBV20-1 | TRBD2 | TGCAGTGCCAGACTAGCAGGCATTCAGTACTTC | CSARLAGIQYF
. | TRBJ2-5 | TRBV4-2 | TRBD2 | TGTGCCAGCAGCCAGAGCCCCCGAGCGGGGGCCGGGGTGACCCAGTACTTC | CASSQSPRAGAGVTQYF
. | TRBJ2-3 | TRBV5-1 | TRBD2 | TGCGCCAGCAGCTCCAGCGGGGGAAATACGCAGTATTTT | CASSSSGGNTQYF
. | TRBJ1-6 | TRBV5-4 | . | TGTGCCAGCAGCTTGGGGAGAAGCTCCTATAATTCACCCCTCCACTTT | CASSLGRSSYNSPLHF
. | TRBJ2-7 | TRBV24-1 | TRBD1 | TGTGCCACCAGTGATTTCATTGTTAGCGGGACAGGGGTATCCGAGCAGTACTTC | CATSDFIVSGTGVSEQYF
. | TRBJ1-2 | TRBV10-3 | . | TGTGCCATCAGGGACTATGAGAACTATGGCTACACCTTC | CAIRDYENYGYTF
. | TRBJ2-5 | TRBV7-8 | TRBD2 | TGTGCCAGCAGCTTTTTAGCGGTAGTAGCGGGGTCCCTCCAAGAGACCCAGTACTTC | CASSFLAVVAGSLQETQYF
. | TRBJ2-3 | TRBV19 | TRBD2 | TGTGCCAGTAGTCTGACTAGCGGGGGGGCTGATGATACGCAGTATTTT | CASSLTSGGADDTQYF
. | TRBJ1-5 | TRBV4-1 | TRBD1 | TGCGCCAGCAGCCAAGAACAGGGGGCACAGCCCCAGCATTTT | CASSQEQGAQPQHF
. | TRBJ1-4 | TRBV2 | TRBD1 | TGTGCCAGCAGCGAAGACAGGGGATGGAATGAAAAACTGTTTTTT | CASSEDRGWNEKLFF